The sequence of this T cell receptor (beta chain) was determined in a study of memory CD8 T cells in hepatitis C reinfection. Study-wide context: After reinfection, a couple of primary-infection resolvers became chronically infected.

The protocol was immunoSEQ multiplex PCR, while the TCRdb copy is restricted to in-frame clones and leaves out a portion. The sample has under 50,000 clones, roughly 90% seen once. The CDR3 has 14 amino acids. Trimming took 2 bases from V and 8 from J; bases not matched to a gene: 7. The germline V gene has CDR1 SQVTM and CDR2 ANQGSEA. The sample's time point: peak reinfection, 3 to 8 weeks after reinfection detection. The sorted cells went straight to TCR sequencing with no prior in vitro expansion. A couple of donors provided sorted CD3+ CD8+ CD45RO- naive CD8 T cells at all three reinfection time points.

This clonotype originated in a man between 18 and 29 years old with hepatitis C virus infection. The specimen was naive CD8+ T cells sorted from blood. The chain links TRBV29-1 to TRBJ2-1, with 9 bases that match TRBD1. The CDR3 spells CSVERTGAAYEQFF. As DNA, the CDR3 is TGCAGCGTTGAAAGGACAGGGGCTGCCTATGAGCAGTTCTTC.